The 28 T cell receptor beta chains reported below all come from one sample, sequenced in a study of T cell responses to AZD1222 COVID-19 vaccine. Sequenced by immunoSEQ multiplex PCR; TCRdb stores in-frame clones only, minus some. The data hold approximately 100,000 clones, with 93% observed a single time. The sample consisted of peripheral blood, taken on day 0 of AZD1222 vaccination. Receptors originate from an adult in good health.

The CDR3 DNA reads as TGTGCCAGTAGTATAGGATCGGGATATAACTCCTATAATTCACCCCTCCACTTT. Protein: CASSIGSGYNSYNSPLHF. V is TRBV19 and J is TRBJ1-6; D gene ambiguous. The V gene lost 1 base and the J gene lost 0 bases, with 13 bases spanning the gap. Germline V gene data show CDR1 as LNHDA and CDR2 as SQIVND (reference sequence). The CDR3 sequence is 18 residues long.

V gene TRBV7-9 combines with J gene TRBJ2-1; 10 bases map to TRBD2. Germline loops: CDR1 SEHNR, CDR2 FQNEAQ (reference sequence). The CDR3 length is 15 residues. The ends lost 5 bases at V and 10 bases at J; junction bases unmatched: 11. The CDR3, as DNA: TGTGCCAGCAGCCTTGTAAGCGGGAGGGCCGTGGAGCAGTTCTTC. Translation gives CASSLVSGRAVEQFF.

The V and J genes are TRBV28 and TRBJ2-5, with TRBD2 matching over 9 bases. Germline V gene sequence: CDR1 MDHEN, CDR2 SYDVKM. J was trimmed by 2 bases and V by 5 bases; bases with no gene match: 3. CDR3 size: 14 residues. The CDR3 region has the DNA TGTGCCAGCAGTAGGCGGGGGGGACAAGAGACCCAGTACTTC. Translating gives CASSRRGGQETQYF.

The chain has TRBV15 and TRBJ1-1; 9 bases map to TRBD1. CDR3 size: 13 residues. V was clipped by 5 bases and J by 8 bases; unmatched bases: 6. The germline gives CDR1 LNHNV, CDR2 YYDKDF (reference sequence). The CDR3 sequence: CATSVAGTGEAFF. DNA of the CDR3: TGTGCCACCAGCGTTGCCGGGACAGGGGAAGCTTTCTTT.

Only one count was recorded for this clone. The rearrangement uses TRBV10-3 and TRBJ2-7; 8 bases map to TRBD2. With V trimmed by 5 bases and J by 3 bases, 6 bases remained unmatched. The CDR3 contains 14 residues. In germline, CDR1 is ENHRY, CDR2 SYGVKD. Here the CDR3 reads CAISPSGRDYEQYF. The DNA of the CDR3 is TGTGCCATCAGTCCTAGCGGGCGGGACTACGAGCAGTACTTC.

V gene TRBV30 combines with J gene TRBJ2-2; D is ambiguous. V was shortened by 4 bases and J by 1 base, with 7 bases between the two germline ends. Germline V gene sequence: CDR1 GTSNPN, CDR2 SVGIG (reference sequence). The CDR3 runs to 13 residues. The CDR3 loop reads CAWMELNTGELFF. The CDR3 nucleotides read TGTGCCTGGATGGAGCTGAACACCGGGGAGCTGTTTTTT.

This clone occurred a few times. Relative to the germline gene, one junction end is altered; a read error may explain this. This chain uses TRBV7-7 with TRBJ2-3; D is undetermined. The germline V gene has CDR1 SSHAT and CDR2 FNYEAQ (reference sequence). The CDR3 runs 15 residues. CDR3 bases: TGTGCTAGCAGCTTAGGTACTGGTCCCCAGGATACGCAGTATTTT. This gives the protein CASSLGTGPQDTQYF.

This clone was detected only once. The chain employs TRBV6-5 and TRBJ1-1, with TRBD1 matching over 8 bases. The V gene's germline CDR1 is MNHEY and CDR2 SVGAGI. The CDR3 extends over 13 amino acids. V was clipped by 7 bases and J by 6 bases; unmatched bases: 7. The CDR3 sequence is CASTRQGSSEAFF. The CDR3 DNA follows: TGTGCCAGCACTCGACAGGGGTCGTCTGAAGCTTTCTTT.

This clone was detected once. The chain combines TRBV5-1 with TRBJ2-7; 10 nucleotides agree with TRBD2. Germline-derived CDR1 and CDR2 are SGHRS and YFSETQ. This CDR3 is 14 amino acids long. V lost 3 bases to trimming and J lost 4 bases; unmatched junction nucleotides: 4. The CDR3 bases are TGCGCCAGCAGCTCTAGCGGGAGTAGTTACGAGCAGTACTTC. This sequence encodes CASSSSGSSYEQYF.

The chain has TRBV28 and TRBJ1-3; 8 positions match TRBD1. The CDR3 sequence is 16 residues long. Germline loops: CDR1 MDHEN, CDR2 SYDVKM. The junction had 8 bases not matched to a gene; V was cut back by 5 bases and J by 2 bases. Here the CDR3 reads CASSGLGTGPGNTIYF. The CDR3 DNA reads TGTGCCAGCAGTGGACTCGGGACAGGTCCTGGAAACACCATATATTTT.

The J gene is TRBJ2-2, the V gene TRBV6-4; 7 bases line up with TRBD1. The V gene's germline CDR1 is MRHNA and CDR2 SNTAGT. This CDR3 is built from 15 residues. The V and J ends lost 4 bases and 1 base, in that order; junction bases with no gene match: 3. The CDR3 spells CASSGTGQNTGELFF. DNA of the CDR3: TGTGCCAGCAGTGGGACAGGACAGAACACCGGGGAGCTGTTTTTT.

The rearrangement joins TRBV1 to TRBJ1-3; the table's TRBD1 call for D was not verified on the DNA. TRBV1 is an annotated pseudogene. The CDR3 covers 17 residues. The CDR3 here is CTSSQESHIHTGNTIYF. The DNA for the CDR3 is TGCACCAGCAGCCAAGAATCCCATATTCACACTGGAAACACCATATATTTT.

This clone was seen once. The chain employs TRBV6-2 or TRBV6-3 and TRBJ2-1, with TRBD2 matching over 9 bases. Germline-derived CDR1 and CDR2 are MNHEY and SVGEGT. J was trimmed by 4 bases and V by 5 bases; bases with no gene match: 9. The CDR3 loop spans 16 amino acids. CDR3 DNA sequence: TGTGCCAGCAGTCCGCCCGGGACTAGCTCATACAATGAGCAGTTCTTC. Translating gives CASSPPGTSSYNEQFF.

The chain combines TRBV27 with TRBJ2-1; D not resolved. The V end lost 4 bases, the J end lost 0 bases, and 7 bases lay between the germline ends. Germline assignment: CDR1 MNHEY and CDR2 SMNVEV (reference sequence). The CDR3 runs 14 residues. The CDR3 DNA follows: TGTGCCAGCAGTTCGGATTCCTCCTACAATGAGCAGTTCTTC. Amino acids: CASSSDSSYNEQFF.

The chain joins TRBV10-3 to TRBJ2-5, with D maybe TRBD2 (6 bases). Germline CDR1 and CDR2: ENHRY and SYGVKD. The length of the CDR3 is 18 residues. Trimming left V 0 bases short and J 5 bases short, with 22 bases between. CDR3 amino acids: CAISESSWVSGGRETQYF. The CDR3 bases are TGTGCCATCAGTGAGTCTTCTTGGGTTAGCGGAGGAAGGGAGACCCAGTACTTC.

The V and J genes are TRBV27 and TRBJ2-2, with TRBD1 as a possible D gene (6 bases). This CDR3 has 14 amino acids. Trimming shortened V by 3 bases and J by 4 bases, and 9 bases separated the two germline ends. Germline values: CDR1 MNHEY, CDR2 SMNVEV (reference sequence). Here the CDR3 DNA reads TGTGCCAGCAGTTTCCAGGGGTCCACCGGGGAGCTGTTTTTT. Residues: CASSFQGSTGELFF.

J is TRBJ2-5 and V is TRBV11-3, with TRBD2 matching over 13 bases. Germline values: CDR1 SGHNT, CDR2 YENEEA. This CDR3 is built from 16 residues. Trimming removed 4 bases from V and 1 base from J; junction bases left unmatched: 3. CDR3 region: CASSSGTSGAQETQYF. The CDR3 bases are TGTGCCAGCAGCTCTGGGACTAGCGGGGCCCAAGAGACCCAGTACTTC.

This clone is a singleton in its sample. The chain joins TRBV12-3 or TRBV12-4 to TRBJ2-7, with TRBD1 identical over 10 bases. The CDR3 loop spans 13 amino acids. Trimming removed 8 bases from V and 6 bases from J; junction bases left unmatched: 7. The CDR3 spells CASARDRGGEQYF. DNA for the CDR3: TGTGCCAGCGCCCGGGACAGGGGCGGCGAGCAGTACTTC.

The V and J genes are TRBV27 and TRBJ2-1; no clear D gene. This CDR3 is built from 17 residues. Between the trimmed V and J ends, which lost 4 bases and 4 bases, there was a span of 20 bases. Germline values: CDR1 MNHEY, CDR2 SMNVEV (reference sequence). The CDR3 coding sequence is TGTGCCAGCAGTTCAAGCGCAGGAATACGAGGTTACAATGAGCAGTTCTTC. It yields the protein CASSSSAGIRGYNEQFF.

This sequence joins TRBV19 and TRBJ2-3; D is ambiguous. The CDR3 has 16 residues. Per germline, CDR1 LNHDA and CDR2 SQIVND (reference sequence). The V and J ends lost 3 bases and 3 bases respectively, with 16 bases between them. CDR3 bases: TGTGCCAGTAGTATTGGCAGGAATTTGGGGACAGATACGCAGTATTTT. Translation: CASSIGRNLGTDTQYF. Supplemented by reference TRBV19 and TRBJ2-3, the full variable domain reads DGGITQSPKYLFRKEGQNVTLSCEQNLNHDAMYWYRQDPGQGLRLIYYSQIVNDFQKGDIAEGYSVSREKKESFPLTVTSAQKNPTAFYLCASSIGRNLGTDTQYFGPGTRLTVL.

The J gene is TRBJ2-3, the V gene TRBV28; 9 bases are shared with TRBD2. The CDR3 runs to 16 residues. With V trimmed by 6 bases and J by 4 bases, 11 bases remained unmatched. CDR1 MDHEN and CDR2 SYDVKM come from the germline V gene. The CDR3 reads CASSNSWTSVSDTQYF. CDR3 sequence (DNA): TGTGCCAGCAGCAACTCCTGGACTAGCGTGTCAGATACGCAGTATTTT. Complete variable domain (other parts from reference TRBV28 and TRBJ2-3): DVKVTQSSRYLVKRTGEKVFLECVQDMDHENMFWYRQDPGLGLRLIYFSYDVKMKEKGDIPEGYSVSREKKERFSLILESASTNQTSMYLCASSNSWTSVSDTQYFGPGTRLTVL.

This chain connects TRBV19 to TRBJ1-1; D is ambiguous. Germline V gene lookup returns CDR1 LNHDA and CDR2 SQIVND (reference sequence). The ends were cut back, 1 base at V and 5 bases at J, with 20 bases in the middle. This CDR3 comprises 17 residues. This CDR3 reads CASSIGEFGFDDTEAFF. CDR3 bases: TGTGCCAGTAGTATAGGGGAATTCGGGTTTGATGATACTGAAGCTTTCTTT. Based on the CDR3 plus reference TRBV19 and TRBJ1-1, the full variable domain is DGGITQSPKYLFRKEGQNVTLSCEQNLNHDAMYWYRQDPGQGLRLIYYSQIVNDFQKGDIAEGYSVSREKKESFPLTVTSAQKNPTAFYLCASSIGEFGFDDTEAFFGQGTRLTVV.

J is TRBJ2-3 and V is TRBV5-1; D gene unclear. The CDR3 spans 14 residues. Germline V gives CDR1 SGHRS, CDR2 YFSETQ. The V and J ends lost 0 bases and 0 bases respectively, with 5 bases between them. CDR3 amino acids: CASSLETSTDTQYF. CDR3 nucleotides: TGCGCCAGCAGCTTGGAGACTAGCACAGATACGCAGTATTTT. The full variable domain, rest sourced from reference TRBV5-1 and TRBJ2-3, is KAGVTQTPRYLIKTRGQQVTLSCSPISGHRSVSWYQQTPGQGLQFLFEYFSETQRNKGNFPGRFSGRQFSNSRSEMNVSTLELGDSALYLCASSLETSTDTQYFGPGTRLTVL.

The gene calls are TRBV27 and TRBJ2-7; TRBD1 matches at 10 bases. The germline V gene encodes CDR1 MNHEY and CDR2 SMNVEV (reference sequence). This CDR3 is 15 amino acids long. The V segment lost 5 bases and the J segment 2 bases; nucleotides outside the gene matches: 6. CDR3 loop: CASSPGTGETYEQYF. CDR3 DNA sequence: TGTGCCAGCAGTCCCGGGACAGGGGAAACCTACGAGCAGTACTTC.

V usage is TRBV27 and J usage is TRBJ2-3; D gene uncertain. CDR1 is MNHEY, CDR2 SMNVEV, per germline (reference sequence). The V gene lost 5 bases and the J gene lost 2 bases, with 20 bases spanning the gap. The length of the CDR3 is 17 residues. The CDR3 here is CASSGVRSVKNTDTQYF. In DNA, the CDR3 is TGTGCCAGCAGTGGGGTAAGATCGGTCAAGAACACAGATACGCAGTATTTT.

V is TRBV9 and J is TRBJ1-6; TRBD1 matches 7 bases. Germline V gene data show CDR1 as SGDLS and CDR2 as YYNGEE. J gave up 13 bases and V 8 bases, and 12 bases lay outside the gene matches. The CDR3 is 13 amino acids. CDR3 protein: CASQTGIGAPLHF. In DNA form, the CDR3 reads TGTGCCAGTCAGACAGGGATAGGCGCGCCCCTCCACTTT.

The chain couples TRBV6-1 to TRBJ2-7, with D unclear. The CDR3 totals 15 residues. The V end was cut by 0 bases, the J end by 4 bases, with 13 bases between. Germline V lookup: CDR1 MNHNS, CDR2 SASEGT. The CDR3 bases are TGTGCCAGCAGTGAAGCCCCATTCGGGCGGTACGAGCAGTACTTC. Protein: CASSEAPFGRYEQYF.

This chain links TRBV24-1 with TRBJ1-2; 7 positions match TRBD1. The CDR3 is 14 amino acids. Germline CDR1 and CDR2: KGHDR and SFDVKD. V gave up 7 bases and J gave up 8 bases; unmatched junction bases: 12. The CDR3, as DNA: TGTGCCACCAGCGCCACAGGGGCCTCAGGGGGCTACACCTTC. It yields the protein CATSATGASGGYTF.